The text below deals with one T cell receptor beta chain. Adults between roughly 18 and 89 years of age took part from more than 20 US areas. Participant-reported clinical history was the basis for cohort assignment. Two negative PCRs, clearance, or symptom resolution had been documented for recovered Cohort 3 donors. This record comes from a study of blood T cell repertoires in COVID-19. Across the study: T cells, B-cell-depleted T cells, or PBMCs provided the cDNA or gDNA that served as material.

CDR3 length: 18 residues. V gave up 0 bases and J gave up 0 bases, with 15 bases separating them. The germline CDR1 and CDR2 sequences are MGHRA and YSYEKL. Measured with immunoSEQ multiplex PCR; TCRdb has only the in-frame clones, and not every one. The sample has 110,000 to 150,000 clones; 78% are singletons. The specimen was PBMCs or T cells enriched from blood (not recorded which). This rearrangement joins TRBV4-1 to TRBJ1-3, with D uncertain. The sequence came from a woman aged 50 to 65 who had recovered from COVID-19. In DNA, the CDR3 is TGCGCCAGCAGCCAAGATACAAGCAGTCGACTCTCTGGAAACACCATATATTTT. This gives the protein CASSQDTSSRLSGNTIYF.